This TCR beta chain was captured by sequencing in a study of blood T cell repertoires in COVID-19. J was trimmed by 5 bases and V by 8 bases; bases with no gene match: 5. Per the germline V gene, CDR1 is LNHNV and CDR2 is YYDKDF (reference sequence). The CDR3 extends over 13 amino acids. The authors' processing: Quantification of nucleated cells was approximated via reference gene primer amplification. The assay was immunoSEQ multiplex PCR, and TCRdb's table has in-frame clones only and misses some. V, J and clone size were drawn from that table, and D and trimming were deduced from the DNA. The table lists 120,000 to 150,000 clones, about 91% of them singletons.

This rearrangement joins TRBV15 to TRBJ1-4; 7 positions agree with TRBD1. Sequencing used peripheral blood. This receptor was obtained from a human donor in a cohort sampled during active COVID-19. CDR3 sequence reads: CATSDRINEKLFF. CDR3 coding DNA: TGTGCCACCTCGGACAGGATAAATGAAAAACTGTTTTTT.